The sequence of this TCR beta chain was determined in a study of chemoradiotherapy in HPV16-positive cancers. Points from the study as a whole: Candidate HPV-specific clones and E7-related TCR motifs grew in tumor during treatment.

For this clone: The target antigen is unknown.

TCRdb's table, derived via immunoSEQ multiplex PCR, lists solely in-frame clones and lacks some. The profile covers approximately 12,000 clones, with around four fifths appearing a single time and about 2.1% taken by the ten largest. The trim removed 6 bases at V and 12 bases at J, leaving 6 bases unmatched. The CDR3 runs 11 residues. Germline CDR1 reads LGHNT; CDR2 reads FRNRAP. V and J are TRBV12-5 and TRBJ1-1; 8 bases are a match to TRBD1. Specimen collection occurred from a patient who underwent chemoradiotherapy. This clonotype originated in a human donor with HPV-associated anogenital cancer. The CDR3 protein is CASGGQGASFF. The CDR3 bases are TGTGCTAGTGGCGGGCAGGGGGCATCTTTCTTT. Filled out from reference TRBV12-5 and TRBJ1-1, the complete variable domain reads DARVTQTPRHKVTEMGQEVTMRCQPILGHNTVFWYRQTMMQGLELLAYFRNRAPLDDSGMPKDRFSAEMPDATLATLKIQPSEPRDSAVYFCASGGQGASFFGQGTRLTVV.